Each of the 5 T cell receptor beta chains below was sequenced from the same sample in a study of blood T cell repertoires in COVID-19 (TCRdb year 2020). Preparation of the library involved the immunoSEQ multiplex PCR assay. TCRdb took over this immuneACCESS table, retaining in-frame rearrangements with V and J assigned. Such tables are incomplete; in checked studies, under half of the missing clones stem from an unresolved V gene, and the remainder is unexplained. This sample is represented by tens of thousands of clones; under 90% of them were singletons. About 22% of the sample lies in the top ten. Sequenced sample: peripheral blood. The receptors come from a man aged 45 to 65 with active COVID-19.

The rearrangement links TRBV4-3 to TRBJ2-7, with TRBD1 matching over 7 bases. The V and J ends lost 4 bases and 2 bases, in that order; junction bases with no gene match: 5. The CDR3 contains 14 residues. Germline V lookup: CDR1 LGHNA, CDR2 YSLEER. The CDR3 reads CASSPGTVTYEQYF. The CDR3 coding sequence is TGCGCCAGCAGCCCCGGGACAGTGACCTACGAGCAGTACTTC.

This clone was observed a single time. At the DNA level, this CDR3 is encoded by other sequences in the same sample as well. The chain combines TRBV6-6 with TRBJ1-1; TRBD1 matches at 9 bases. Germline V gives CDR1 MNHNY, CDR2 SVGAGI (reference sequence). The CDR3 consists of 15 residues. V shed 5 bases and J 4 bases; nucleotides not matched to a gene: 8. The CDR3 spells CASSPSGTGTTEAFF. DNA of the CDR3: TGTGCCAGCAGTCCCTCCGGGACAGGGACCACTGAAGCTTTCTTT.

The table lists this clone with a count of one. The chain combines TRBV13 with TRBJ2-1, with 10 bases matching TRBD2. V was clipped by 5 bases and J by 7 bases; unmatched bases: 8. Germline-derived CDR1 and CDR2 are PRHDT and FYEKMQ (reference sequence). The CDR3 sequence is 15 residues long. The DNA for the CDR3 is TGTGCCAGCAGCGTCCCTAGCGGGAGTAAGAATGAGCAGTTCTTC. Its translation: CASSVPSGSKNEQFF. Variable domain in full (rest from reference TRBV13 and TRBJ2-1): AAGVIQSPRHLIKEKRETATLKCYPIPRHDTVYWYQQGPGQDPQFLISFYEKMQSDKGSIPDRFSAQQFSDYHSELNMSSLELGDSALYFCASSVPSGSKNEQFFGPGTRLTVL.

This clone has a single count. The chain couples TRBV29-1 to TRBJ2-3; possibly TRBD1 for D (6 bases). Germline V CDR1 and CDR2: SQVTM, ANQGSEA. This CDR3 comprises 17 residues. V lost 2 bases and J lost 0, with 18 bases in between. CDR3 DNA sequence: TGCAGCGTTGAACCTTTAATAGGGGGTGTAAGCACAGATACGCAGTATTTT. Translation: CSVEPLIGGVSTDTQYF.

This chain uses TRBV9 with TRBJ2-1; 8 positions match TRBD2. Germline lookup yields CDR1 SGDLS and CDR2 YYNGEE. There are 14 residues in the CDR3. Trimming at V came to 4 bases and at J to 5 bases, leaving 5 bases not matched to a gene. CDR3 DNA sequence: TGTGCCAGCAGCATACTAGCGGTTCACAATGAGCAGTTCTTC. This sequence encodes CASSILAVHNEQFF.